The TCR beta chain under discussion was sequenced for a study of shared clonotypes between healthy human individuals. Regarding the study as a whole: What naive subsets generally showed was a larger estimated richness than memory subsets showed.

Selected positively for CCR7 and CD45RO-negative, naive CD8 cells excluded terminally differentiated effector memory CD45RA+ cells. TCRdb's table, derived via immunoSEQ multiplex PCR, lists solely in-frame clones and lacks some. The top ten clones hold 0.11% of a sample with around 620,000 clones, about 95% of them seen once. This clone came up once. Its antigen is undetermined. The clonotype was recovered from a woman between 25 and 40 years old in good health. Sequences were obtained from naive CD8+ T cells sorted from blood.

CDR3 protein: CASSLSGYNQPQHF. In DNA, the CDR3 is TGTGCCAGCAGCTTAAGCGGTTACAATCAGCCCCAGCATTTT. The chain joins TRBV11-2 to TRBJ1-5; no clear D. The germline V gene has CDR1 SGHAT and CDR2 FQNNGV. Trimming removed 2 bases from V and 3 bases from J, with 8 bases in between. The CDR3 is 14 residues long.